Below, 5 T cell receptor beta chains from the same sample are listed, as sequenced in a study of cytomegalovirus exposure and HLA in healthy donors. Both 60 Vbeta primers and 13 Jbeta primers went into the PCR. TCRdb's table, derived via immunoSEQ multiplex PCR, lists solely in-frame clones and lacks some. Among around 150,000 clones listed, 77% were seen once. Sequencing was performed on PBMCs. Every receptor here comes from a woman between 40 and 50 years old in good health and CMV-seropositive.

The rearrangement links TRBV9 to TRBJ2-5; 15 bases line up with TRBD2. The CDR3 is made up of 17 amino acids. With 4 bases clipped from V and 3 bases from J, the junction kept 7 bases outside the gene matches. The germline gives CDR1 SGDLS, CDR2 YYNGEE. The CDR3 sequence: CASSPGTSGGYKETQYF. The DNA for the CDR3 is TGTGCCAGCAGCCCTGGGACTAGCGGGGGGTATAAAGAGACCCAGTACTTC.

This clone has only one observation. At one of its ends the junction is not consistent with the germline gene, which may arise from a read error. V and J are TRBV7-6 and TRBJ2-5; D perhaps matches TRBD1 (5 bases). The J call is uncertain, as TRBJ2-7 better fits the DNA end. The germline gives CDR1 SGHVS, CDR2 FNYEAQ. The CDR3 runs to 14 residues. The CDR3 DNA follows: TGTACCAGCAGCCCCTCCCAGACAGTCTACGAGCAGTACTTC. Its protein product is CTSSPSQTVYEQYF.

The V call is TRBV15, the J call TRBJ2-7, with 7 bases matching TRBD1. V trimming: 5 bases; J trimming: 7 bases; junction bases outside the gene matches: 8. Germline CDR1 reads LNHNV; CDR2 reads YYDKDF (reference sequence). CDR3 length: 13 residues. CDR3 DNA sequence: TGTGCCACCAGCGCCCAAACAGGGGATGAGCAGTACTTC. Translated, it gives CATSAQTGDEQYF.

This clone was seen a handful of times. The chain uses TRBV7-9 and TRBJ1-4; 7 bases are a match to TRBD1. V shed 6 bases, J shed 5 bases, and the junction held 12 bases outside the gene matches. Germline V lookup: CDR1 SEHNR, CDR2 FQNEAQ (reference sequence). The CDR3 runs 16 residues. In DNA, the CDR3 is TGTGCCAGCAGTACCACATCTAGGGGGCGCAATGAAAAACTGTTTTTT. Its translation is CASSTTSRGRNEKLFF.

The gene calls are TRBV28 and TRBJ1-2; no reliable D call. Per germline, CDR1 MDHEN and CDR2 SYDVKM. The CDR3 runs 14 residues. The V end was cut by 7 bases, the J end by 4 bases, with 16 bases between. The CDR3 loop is CASKAGHRAYGYTF. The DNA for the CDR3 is TGTGCCAGCAAGGCGGGCCATCGAGCCTATGGCTACACCTTC.